These 32 T cell receptor beta chains share one sample of origin, sequenced in a study of T-cell reconstitution after alpha-beta-depleted transplantation in children. A library of TCRbeta sequences, prepared with unique molecular identifiers, was generated. TCRdb reprocessed the PCR reads with MiXCR, giving one entry per CDR3 protein. The sample has under 850,000 distinct CDR3 sequences; around 13% are singletons. The source was PBMCs, collected before TCRalphabeta/CD19-depleted stem cell transplant. The receptors come from a girl aged 2 to 9 with congenital amegakaryocytic thrombocytopenia, due to receive a stem cell transplant.

This clonotype has ten or more counts. The chain joins TRBV5-5 to TRBJ2-1; D ambiguous. This CDR3 contains 15 residues. Germline assignment: CDR1 SGHKS and CDR2 YYEKEE (reference sequence). V lost 1 base and J 2 bases, leaving 10 bases between the germline ends. CDR3 nucleotides: TGTGCCAGCAGCTTGTTATCGGGCACCTACAATGAGCAGTTCTTC. Translated: CASSLLSGTYNEQFF.

The rearrangement links TRBV28 to TRBJ2-7; D perhaps matches TRBD2 (6 bases). The ends were cut back, 11 bases at V and 5 bases at J, with 16 bases in the middle. CDR3 length: 12 amino acids. Germline lookup yields CDR1 MDHEN and CDR2 SYDVKM. In nucleotides, the CDR3 is TGTGCCGCGATGCGGGGCGTCGACGAGCAGTACTTC. Translation: CAAMRGVDEQYF.

The rearrangement uses TRBV6-2 or TRBV6-3 and TRBJ1-2; 9 nucleotides match TRBD1. The CDR3 loop spans 13 amino acids. The ends lost 6 bases at V and 7 bases at J; junction bases unmatched: 6. CDR1 is MNHEY, CDR2 SVGEGT, per germline. As DNA, the CDR3 is TGTGCCAGCAGAATATCGACAGGGGGTGGCTACACCTTC. It specifies CASRISTGGGYTF.

The rearrangement links TRBV28 to TRBJ2-1; 9 bases line up with TRBD2. CDR3 size: 14 residues. The germline V gene has CDR1 MDHEN and CDR2 SYDVKM. J was trimmed by 3 bases and V by 6 bases; bases with no gene match: 3. CDR3 in amino acids: CASRIAGDYNEQFF. CDR3 bases: TGTGCCAGCAGAATAGCGGGAGACTACAATGAGCAGTTCTTC.

This clonotype was detected only a few times. The chain recombines TRBV10-3 with TRBJ2-1; TRBD1 matches 7 bases. The J segment lost 8 bases and the V segment lost 8 bases, leaving 15 bases of the junction unmatched. The CDR3 consists of 15 residues. Germline CDR1 and CDR2: ENHRY and SYGVKD. The CDR3 is CAIQAGGRGYDEQFF. As DNA, the CDR3 is TGTGCCATCCAGGCTGGCGGCAGGGGGTACGATGAGCAGTTCTTC.

The J gene is TRBJ2-5, the V gene TRBV9; 7 bases line up with TRBD1. The CDR3 runs to 14 residues. Trimming removed 3 bases from V and 2 bases from J; junction bases left unmatched: 4. Germline V gives CDR1 SGDLS, CDR2 YYNGEE. Here the CDR3 DNA reads TGTGCCAGCAGCGGCCGGGACAGTCAAGAGACCCAGTACTTC. As protein: CASSGRDSQETQYF.

At least ten counts were recorded for this clonotype. The gene calls are TRBV29-1 and TRBJ1-4; no firm D call. The germline V gene has CDR1 SQVTM and CDR2 ANQGSEA. The V end lost 2 bases, the J end lost 6 bases, and 7 bases lay between the germline ends. The CDR3 covers 12 residues. In DNA, the CDR3 is TGCAGCGTTGAATTCCAGGATGAAAAACTGTTTTTT. Protein: CSVEFQDEKLFF.

This clonotype was detected many times. This chain uses TRBV5-6 with TRBJ1-2, with unresolved D. There are 13 residues in the CDR3. CDR1 and CDR2 (germline): SGHDT, YYEEEE. Trimming stripped 4 bases from V and 7 bases from J, with 14 bases between. CDR3 amino acids: CASSHGGSVGYTF. In DNA form, the CDR3 reads TGTGCCAGCAGCCACGGTGGGTCGGTTGGCTACACCTTC. Full variable domain (missing parts from reference TRBV5-6 and TRBJ1-2): DAGVTQSPTHLIKTRGQQVTLRCSPKSGHDTVSWYQQALGQGPQFIFQYYEEEERQRGNFPDRFSGHQFPNYSSELNVNALLLGDSALYLCASSHGGSVGYTFGSGTRLTVV.

This clonotype occurred many times. This chain links TRBV6-1 with TRBJ1-2, with 8 positions matching TRBD1. V lost 6 bases and J lost 8; bases outside the gene matches: 14. CDR3 size: 15 residues. Per germline, CDR1 MNHNS and CDR2 SASEGT. The DNA for the CDR3 is TGTGCCAGCAGACCCAACCGACAGGGGTTGTTAGGCTACACCTTC. It specifies CASRPNRQGLLGYTF.

The chain combines TRBV6-1 with TRBJ2-7; 9 positions agree with TRBD1. Germline lookup yields CDR1 MNHNS and CDR2 SASEGT. V lost 5 bases, J lost 2 bases, and 10 bases stayed unmatched. This CDR3 has 16 residues. CDR3 protein: CASSRSPGQGAYEQYF. The CDR3 bases are TGTGCCAGCAGTCGATCTCCGGGACAGGGAGCCTACGAGCAGTACTTC.

This rearrangement joins TRBV27 to TRBJ1-1; unclear D gene. Germline CDR1 is MNHEY and CDR2 is SMNVEV (reference sequence). The CDR3 loop spans 14 amino acids. V was clipped by 5 bases and J by 7 bases, with 17 bases between them. This CDR3 is CASSRIRGPGEAFF. In DNA, the CDR3 is TGTGCCAGCAGTCGCATTCGTGGCCCCGGTGAAGCTTTCTTT.

This clonotype has just a few counts. The rearrangement links TRBV5-5 to TRBJ2-7; D may be TRBD1 (6 bases). Germline lookup yields CDR1 SGHKS and CDR2 YYEKEE (reference sequence). This CDR3 has 16 residues. The V gene lost 4 bases and the J gene lost 5 bases, with 22 bases spanning the gap. The DNA for the CDR3 is TGTGCCAGCAGCCCCCAATTTGAGACAGGTACGGACGAGCAGTACTTC. It translates to CASSPQFETGTDEQYF.

This clonotype was seen only a few times. J is TRBJ1-2 and V is TRBV12-3 or TRBV12-4; 8 bases line up with TRBD1. This CDR3 spans 15 amino acids. With V trimmed by 5 bases and J by 6 bases, 11 bases remained unmatched. The CDR3 region is CASSNDAGTGNGYTF. Here the CDR3 DNA reads TGTGCCAGCAGTAACGATGCCGGGACAGGCAATGGCTACACCTTC.

This clonotype has only a few counts. V usage is TRBV30 and J usage is TRBJ2-7; D is uncertain. The CDR3 consists of 12 residues. The germline CDR1 and CDR2 sequences are GTSNPN and SVGIG (reference sequence). Trimming took off 2 bases at V and 5 bases at J, with 10 bases between the two ends. This chain's CDR3 is CAWSPSGHEQYF. The CDR3 coding sequence is TGTGCCTGGAGTCCCTCGGGCCACGAGCAGTACTTC.

This clonotype was counted ten times or more. The chain combines TRBV7-2 with TRBJ2-7; D might be TRBD1 (6 bases). V was pared by 5 bases and J by 3 bases, with 17 bases between. From germline, CDR1 is SGHTA and CDR2 FQGNSA. This CDR3 region has 15 residues. CDR3 protein: CASSTVAGEHYEQYF. The CDR3 region has the DNA TGTGCCAGCAGCACCGTGGCAGGGGAGCACTACGAGCAGTACTTC.

The genes are TRBV7-8 and TRBJ2-3; D unclear. The V end lost 3 bases, the J end lost 3 bases, and 16 bases lay between the germline ends. Germline V gene lookup returns CDR1 SGHVS and CDR2 FQNEAQ. The CDR3 is 16 amino acids. CDR3 coding DNA: TGTGCCAGCAGCTTGGTACCAGAGTCTTTGACAGATACGCAGTATTTT. Encoded protein: CASSLVPESLTDTQYF.

Ten or more counts support this clonotype. This sequence joins TRBV12-3 or TRBV12-4 and TRBJ2-3, with D uncertain. The CDR3 length is 12 residues. The V end lost 6 bases, the J end lost 4 bases, and 8 bases lay between the germline ends. CDR3 sequence (DNA): TGTGCCAGCAGCTTTTCCCCAGATACGCAGTATTTT. Translating gives CASSFSPDTQYF.

With regard to this clonotype: A read error is possible here, since a much larger clone lies one base away. This rearrangement joins TRBV28 to TRBJ2-3; TRBD2 matches at 12 bases. The CDR3 is 17 residues long. V was pared by 3 bases and J by 4 bases, with 8 bases of the junction left unmatched. CDR1 is MDHEN, CDR2 SYDVKM, per germline. CDR3 amino acids: CASSFRLAGAHPDTQYF. CDR3 sequence (DNA): TGTGCCAGCAGTTTTAGACTAGCGGGAGCCCACCCAGATACGCAGTATTTT.

This clonotype was counted at least ten times. The V gene is TRBV4-1, the J gene TRBJ2-7; TRBD2 aligns across 12 bases. This CDR3 spans 15 amino acids. The J segment lost 2 bases and the V segment lost 1 base, leaving 0 bases of the junction unmatched. From germline, CDR1 is MGHRA and CDR2 YSYEKL. The CDR3 DNA sequence: TGCGCCAGCAGCCAAGGGACTAGCGGGACCTACGAGCAGTACTTC. This translates into CASSQGTSGTYEQYF.

This clonotype was counted only a few times. The gene calls are TRBV12-3 or TRBV12-4 and TRBJ2-6; unclear D gene. The CDR3 totals 15 residues. The V end was cut by 3 bases, the J end by 1 base, with 7 bases between. The CDR3 sequence: CASSFLLSGANVLTF. DNA for the CDR3: TGTGCCAGCAGTTTTCTGCTATCTGGGGCCAACGTCCTGACTTTC.

The gene calls are TRBV12-3 or TRBV12-4 and TRBJ2-3, with no clear D. V lost 2 bases, J lost 6 bases, and 9 bases lay in between. The CDR3 runs to 13 residues. The CDR3 nucleotides read TGTGCCAGCAGTTTATTCCAGAGGGATACGCAGTATTTT. As protein: CASSLFQRDTQYF.

This clonotype was detected only a few times. This chain uses TRBV3-1 with TRBJ1-5, with 7 positions matching TRBD1. The trim removed 0 bases at V and 8 bases at J, leaving 10 bases unmatched. Germline CDR1 is LGHDT and CDR2 is YNNKEL (reference sequence). CDR3 length equals 16 residues. CDR3 in amino acids: CASSQDPTGQAEPQHF. CDR3 nucleotides: TGTGCCAGCAGCCAAGATCCCACAGGACAGGCGGAGCCCCAGCATTTT. Filled out from reference TRBV3-1 and TRBJ1-5, the complete variable domain reads DTAVSQTPKYLVTQMGNDKSIKCEQNLGHDTMYWYKQDSKKFLKIMFSYNNKELIINETVPNRFSPKSPDKAHLNLHINSLELGDSAVYFCASSQDPTGQAEPQHFGDGTRLSIL.

At least ten counts were recorded for this clonotype. The V gene is TRBV29-1, the J gene TRBJ2-1; 13 bases match TRBD2. V gave up 6 bases and J gave up 0 bases; unmatched junction bases: 11. This CDR3 contains 18 residues. Looked up from germline, CDR1 is SQVTM and CDR2 is ANQGSEA. The DNA for the CDR3 is TGCAGCGTCACAACCGGGACTAGCGGGATGGCCTCCTACAATGAGCAGTTCTTC. It is translated as CSVTTGTSGMASYNEQFF.

This clonotype came up a few times. The rearrangement uses TRBV5-1 and TRBJ1-6; the D gene is possibly TRBD1 (5 bases). CDR1 is SGHRS, CDR2 YFSETQ, per germline. This CDR3 has 15 amino acids. V was clipped by 0 bases and J by 9 bases, with 13 bases between them. The CDR3 here is CASSLDTDRGSPLHF. The CDR3 DNA follows: TGCGCCAGCAGCTTGGATACGGATAGGGGTTCACCCCTCCACTTT. Together with reference TRBV5-1 and TRBJ1-6, the CDR3 gives the full variable domain: KAGVTQTPRYLIKTRGQQVTLSCSPISGHRSVSWYQQTPGQGLQFLFEYFSETQRNKGNFPGRFSGRQFSNSRSEMNVSTLELGDSALYLCASSLDTDRGSPLHFGNGTRLTVT.

This clonotype was seen only a few times. The CDR3 sequence is CASSTYRTDTQYF. As DNA, the CDR3 is TGCGCCAGCAGCACGTACCGCACAGATACGCAGTATTTT. The chain joins TRBV5-1 to TRBJ2-3; D gene unclear. Germline V gene lookup returns CDR1 SGHRS and CDR2 YFSETQ. CDR3 length: 13 residues. V was shortened by 4 bases and J by 1 base, with 7 bases between the two germline ends.

This clonotype was observed many times. This chain uses TRBV12-3 or TRBV12-4 with TRBJ2-2, with 9 bases identical to TRBD2. With 5 bases clipped from V and 0 bases from J, the junction kept 4 bases outside the gene matches. CDR3 length equals 16 residues. The CDR3: CASSPWTSANTGELFF. The CDR3, as DNA: TGTGCCAGCAGTCCCTGGACTAGCGCGAACACCGGGGAGCTGTTTTTT.

Ten or more counts support this clonotype. This chain uses TRBV11-2 with TRBJ2-1; D is unresolved. The ends were cut back, 5 bases at V and 8 bases at J, with 10 bases in the middle. This CDR3 is 12 amino acids long. Per the germline V gene, CDR1 is SGHAT and CDR2 is FQNNGV. The CDR3 coding sequence is TGTGCCAGCAGCCTCTTGGCGGATGAGCAGTTCTTC. Translation: CASSLLADEQFF.

This clonotype was recorded a few times. The chain couples TRBV12-3 or TRBV12-4 to TRBJ2-7, with unresolved D. V dropped 7 bases and J dropped 3 bases, with 13 bases sitting between them. The CDR3 spans 13 residues. CDR3 sequence: CASTPDVSYEQYF. The CDR3 coding sequence is TGTGCCAGCACCCCGGACGTAAGCTACGAGCAGTACTTC.

This clonotype has just a few counts. The rearrangement uses TRBV20-1 and TRBJ2-1, with D tentatively TRBD2 (6 bases). The CDR3 runs 15 residues. The germline V gene has CDR1 DFQATT and CDR2 SNEGSKA (reference sequence). Trimming removed 0 bases at V and 1 base at J, with 10 bases between. In nucleotides, the CDR3 is TGCAGTGCTAGAGATTGGAGGGTTTCCTACAATGAGCAGTTCTTC. Its translation is CSARDWRVSYNEQFF.

J is TRBJ2-7 and V is TRBV30, with 8 bases identical to TRBD2. CDR1 and CDR2 from the germline V gene are GTSNPN and SVGIG (reference sequence). Trimming took 0 bases from V and 5 from J; bases not matched to a gene: 0. The CDR3 is 12 amino acids. CDR3 loop: CAWSVLADEQYF. DNA for the CDR3: TGTGCCTGGAGTGTACTAGCGGACGAGCAGTACTTC.

The genes are TRBV14 and TRBJ1-1; possible D gene TRBD1, 5 bases. This CDR3 comprises 18 residues. Germline CDR1 SGHDN, CDR2 FVKESK. V was cut by 2 bases and J by 0 bases, with 19 bases left in between. CDR3 DNA sequence: TGTGCCAGCAGCCAATACCACGGCAGGGACGCCTTGAACACTGAAGCTTTCTTT. Its protein is CASSQYHGRDALNTEAFF.

This clonotype was counted many times. The chain recombines TRBV4-1 with TRBJ2-1; D is possibly TRBD2 (6 bases). The ends were cut back, 5 bases at V and 3 bases at J, with 8 bases in the middle. The CDR3 consists of 13 residues. CDR1 is MGHRA, CDR2 YSYEKL, per germline. In nucleotides, the CDR3 is TGCGCCAGCAGCACGGAGGGCTACAATGAGCAGTTCTTC. Its translation is CASSTEGYNEQFF.